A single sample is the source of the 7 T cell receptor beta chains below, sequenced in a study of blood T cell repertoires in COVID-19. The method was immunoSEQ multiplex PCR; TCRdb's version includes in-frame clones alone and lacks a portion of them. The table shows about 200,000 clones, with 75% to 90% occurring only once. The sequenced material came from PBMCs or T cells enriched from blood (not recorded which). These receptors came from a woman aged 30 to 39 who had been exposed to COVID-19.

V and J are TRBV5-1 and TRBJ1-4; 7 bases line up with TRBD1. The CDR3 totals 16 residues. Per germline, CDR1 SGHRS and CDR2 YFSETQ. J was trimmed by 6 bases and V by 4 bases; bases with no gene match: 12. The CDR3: CASSPQGGEVDEKLFF. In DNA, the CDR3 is TGCGCCAGCAGCCCCCAGGGGGGCGAGGTTGATGAAAAACTGTTTTTT.

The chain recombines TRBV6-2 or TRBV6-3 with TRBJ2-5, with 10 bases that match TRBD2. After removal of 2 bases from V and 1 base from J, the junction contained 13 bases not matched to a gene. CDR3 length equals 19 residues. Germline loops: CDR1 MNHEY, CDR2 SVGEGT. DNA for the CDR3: TGTGCCAGCAGTTACGCACTGCCTAGCGGGGGCCGGCCCCAAGAGACCCAGTACTTC. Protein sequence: CASSYALPSGGRPQETQYF.

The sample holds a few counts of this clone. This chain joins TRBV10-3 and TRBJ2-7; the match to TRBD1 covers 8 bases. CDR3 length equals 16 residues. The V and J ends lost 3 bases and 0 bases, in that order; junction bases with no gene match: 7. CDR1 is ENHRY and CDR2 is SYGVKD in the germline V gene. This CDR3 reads CAISDTRTGSSYEQYF. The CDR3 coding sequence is TGTGCCATCAGTGACACCCGGACAGGGAGCTCCTACGAGCAGTACTTC.

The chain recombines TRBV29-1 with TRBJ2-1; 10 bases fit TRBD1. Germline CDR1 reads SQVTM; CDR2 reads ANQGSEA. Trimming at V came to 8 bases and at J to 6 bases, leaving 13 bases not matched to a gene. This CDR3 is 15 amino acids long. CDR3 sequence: CSTYDRGRQVNEQFF. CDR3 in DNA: TGCAGCACATACGACAGGGGGCGACAGGTCAATGAGCAGTTCTTC.

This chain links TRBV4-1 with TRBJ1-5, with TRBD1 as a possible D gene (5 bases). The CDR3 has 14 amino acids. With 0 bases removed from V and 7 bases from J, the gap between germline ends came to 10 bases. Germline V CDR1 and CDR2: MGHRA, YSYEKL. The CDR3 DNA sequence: TGCGCCAGCAGCCAAGATGGGGGGTACCAGCCCCAGCATTTT. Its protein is CASSQDGGYQPQHF.

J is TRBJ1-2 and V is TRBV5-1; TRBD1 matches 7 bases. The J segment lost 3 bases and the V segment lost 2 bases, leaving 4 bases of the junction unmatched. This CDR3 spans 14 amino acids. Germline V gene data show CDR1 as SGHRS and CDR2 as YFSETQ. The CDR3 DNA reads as TGCGCCAGCAGCTTAACCCAGGGGGACTATGGCTACACCTTC. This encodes CASSLTQGDYGYTF.

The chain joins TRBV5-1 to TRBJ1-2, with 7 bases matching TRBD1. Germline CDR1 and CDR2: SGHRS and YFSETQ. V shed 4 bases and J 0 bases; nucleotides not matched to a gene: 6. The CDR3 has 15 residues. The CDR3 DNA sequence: TGCGCCAGCAGCCACGGGGACAGCTCTAACTATGGCTACACCTTC. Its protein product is CASSHGDSSNYGYTF.